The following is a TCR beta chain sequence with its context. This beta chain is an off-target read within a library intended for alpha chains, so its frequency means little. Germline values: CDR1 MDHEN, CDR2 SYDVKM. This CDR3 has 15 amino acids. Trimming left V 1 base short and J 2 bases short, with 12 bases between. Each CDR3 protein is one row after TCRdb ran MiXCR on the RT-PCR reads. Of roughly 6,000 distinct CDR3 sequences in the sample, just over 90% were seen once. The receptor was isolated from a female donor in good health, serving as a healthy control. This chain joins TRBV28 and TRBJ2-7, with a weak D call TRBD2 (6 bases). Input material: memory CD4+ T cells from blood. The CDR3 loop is CASSLYGGSAYEQYF. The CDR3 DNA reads TGTGCCAGCAGTTTATACGGGGGATCTGCCTACGAGCAGTACTTC. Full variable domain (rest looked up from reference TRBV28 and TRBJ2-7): DVKVTQSSRYLVKRTGEKVFLECVQDMDHENMFWYRQDPGLGLRLIYFSYDVKMKEKGDIPEGYSVSREKKERFSLILESASTNQTSMYLCASSLYGGSAYEQYFGPGTRLTVT.